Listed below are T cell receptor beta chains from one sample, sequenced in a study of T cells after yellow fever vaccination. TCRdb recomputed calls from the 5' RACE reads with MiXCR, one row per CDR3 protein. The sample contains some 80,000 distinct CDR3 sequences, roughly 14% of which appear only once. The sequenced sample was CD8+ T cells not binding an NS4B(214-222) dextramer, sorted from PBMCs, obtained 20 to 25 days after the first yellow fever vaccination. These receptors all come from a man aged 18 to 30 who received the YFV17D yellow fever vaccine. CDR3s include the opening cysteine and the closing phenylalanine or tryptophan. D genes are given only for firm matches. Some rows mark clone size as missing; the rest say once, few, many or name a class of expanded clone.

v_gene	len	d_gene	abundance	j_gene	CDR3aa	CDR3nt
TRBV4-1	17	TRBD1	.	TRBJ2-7	CASSQILLADRGYEQYF	TGCGCCAGCAGCCAAATCCTGCTCGCGGACAGGGGCTACGAGCAGTACTTC
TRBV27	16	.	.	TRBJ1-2	CASSLYGRTDIYGYTF	TGTGCCAGCAGTTTATACGGCAGGACGGACATCTATGGCTACACCTTC
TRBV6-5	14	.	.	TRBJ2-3	CASSYVAGTDTQYF	TGTGCCAGCAGTTACGTTGCGGGCACAGATACGCAGTATTTT
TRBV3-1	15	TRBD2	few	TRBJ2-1	CASSPTSGVYNEQFF	TGTGCCAGCAGCCCAACTAGCGGGGTCTACAATGAGCAGTTCTTC
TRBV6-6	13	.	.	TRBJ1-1	CASSYSRKTEAFF	TGTGCCAGCAGTTACTCCAGGAAAACTGAAGCTTTCTTT
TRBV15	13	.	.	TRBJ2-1	CATSRVNWVEQFF	TGTGCCACCAGCAGAGTGAATTGGGTCGAGCAGTTCTTC
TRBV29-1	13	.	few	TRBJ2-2	CSVEAGGGGELFF	TGCAGCGTTGAAGCAGGGGGAGGCGGGGAGCTGTTTTTT
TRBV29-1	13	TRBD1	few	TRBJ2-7	CSVYTGGSYEQYF	TGCAGCGTGTATACAGGGGGCTCCTACGAGCAGTACTTC
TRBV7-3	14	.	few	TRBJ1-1	CASSLHPENTEAFF	TGTGCCAGCAGCTTACACCCAGAGAACACTGAAGCTTTCTTT
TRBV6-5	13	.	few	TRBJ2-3	CASSYRFGDTQYF	TGTGCCAGCAGTTACAGGTTCGGGGATACGCAGTATTTT
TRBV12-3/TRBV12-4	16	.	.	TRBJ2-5	CASSWSTGEGLETQYF	TGTGCCAGCAGTTGGTCGACAGGGGAGGGATTGGAGACCCAGTACTTC
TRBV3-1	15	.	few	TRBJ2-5	CASSQGGEGYETQYF	TGTGCCAGCAGCCAAGGGGGTGAGGGATACGAGACCCAGTACTTC
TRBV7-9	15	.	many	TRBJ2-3	CASSLAGGTTDTQYF	TGTGCCAGCAGCTTAGCTGGGGGGACGACAGATACGCAGTATTTT
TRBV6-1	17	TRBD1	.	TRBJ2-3	CASSGETPGQGADTQYF	TGTGCCAGCAGCGGCGAAACCCCGGGACAGGGTGCAGATACGCAGTATTTT
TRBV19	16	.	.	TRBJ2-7	CASSDPGRTGSYEQYF	TGTGCCAGTAGTGACCCGGGGAGGACGGGCTCCTACGAGCAGTACTTC
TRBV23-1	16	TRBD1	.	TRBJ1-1	CASSPRRDRRNTEAFF	TGCGCCAGCAGTCCTAGGAGGGACAGGAGGAACACTGAAGCTTTCTTT
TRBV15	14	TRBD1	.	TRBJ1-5	CATSSTGAGQPQHF	TGTGCCACCAGCAGCACAGGGGCGGGTCAGCCCCAGCATTTT
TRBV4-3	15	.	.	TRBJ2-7	CASSLLTGSPYEQYF	TGCGCCAGCAGCCTCCTTACGGGTTCCCCCTACGAGCAGTACTTC
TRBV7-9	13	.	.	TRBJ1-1	CASSLPGGTEAFF	TGTGCCAGCAGCTTACCCGGGGGAACTGAAGCTTTCTTT
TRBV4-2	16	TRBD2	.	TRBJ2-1	CASSHASGGEYNEQFF	TGTGCCAGCAGCCATGCTAGCGGGGGGGAATACAATGAGCAGTTCTTC
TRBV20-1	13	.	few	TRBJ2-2	CSATPTGTGELFF	TGCAGTGCTACCCCCACAGGGACCGGGGAGCTGTTTTTT
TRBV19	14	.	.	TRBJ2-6	CASSYSHGANVLTF	TGTGCCAGTAGTTATAGCCACGGGGCCAACGTCCTGACTTTC
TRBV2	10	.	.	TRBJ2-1	CASSVGEQFF	TGTGCCAGCAGTGTTGGTGAGCAGTTCTTC
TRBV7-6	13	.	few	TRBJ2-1	CASRKSSYNEQFF	TGTGCCAGCAGGAAGAGCTCCTACAATGAGCAGTTCTTC
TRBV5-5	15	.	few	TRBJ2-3	CASHEWGASTDTQYF	TGTGCCAGCCACGAGTGGGGGGCTAGCACAGATACGCAGTATTTT
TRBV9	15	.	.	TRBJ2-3	CASTTLSGGQDTQYF	TGTGCCAGCACCACCCTCTCCGGGGGGCAAGATACGCAGTATTTT
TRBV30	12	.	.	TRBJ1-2	CAWSVWQYGYTF	TGTGCCTGGAGTGTCTGGCAGTATGGCTACACCTTC
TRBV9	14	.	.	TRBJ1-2	CASSVEGGQYGYTF	TGTGCCAGCAGCGTAGAGGGCGGACAGTATGGCTACACCTTC
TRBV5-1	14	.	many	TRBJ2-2	CASSYRFDTGELFF	TGCGCCAGCAGCTATCGGTTTGACACCGGGGAGCTGTTTTTT
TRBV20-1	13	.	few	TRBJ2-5	CSARIERQETQYF	TGCAGTGCTAGAATCGAGCGACAAGAGACCCAGTACTTC
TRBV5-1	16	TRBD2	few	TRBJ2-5	CASSWGLAGLEETQYF	TGCGCCAGCAGCTGGGGACTAGCGGGGTTGGAAGAGACCCAGTACTTC
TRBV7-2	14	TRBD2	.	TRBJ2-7	CASSWLAGEYEQYF	TGTGCCAGCAGCTGGTTAGCGGGGGAGTACGAGCAGTACTTC
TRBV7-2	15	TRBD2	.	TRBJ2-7	CASSLLAGGFDEQYF	TGTGCCAGCAGCTTACTAGCGGGGGGTTTCGACGAGCAGTACTTC
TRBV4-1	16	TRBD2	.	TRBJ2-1	CASSPTSGGALNEQFF	TGCGCCAGCAGCCCGACAAGCGGGGGGGCGCTCAATGAGCAGTTCTTC
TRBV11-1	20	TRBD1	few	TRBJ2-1	CASSSELPNRGRGSYNEQFF	TGTGCCAGCAGCTCCGAGCTCCCCAACAGGGGAAGGGGGTCCTACAATGAGCAGTTCTTC
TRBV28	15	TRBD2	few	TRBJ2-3	CASSPPGLSTDTQYF	TGTGCCAGCAGTCCCCCGGGACTAAGCACAGATACGCAGTATTTT
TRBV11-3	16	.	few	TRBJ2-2	CASSLLGGRGTGELFF	TGTGCCAGCAGCTTACTGGGGGGCCGGGGCACCGGGGAGCTGTTTTTT
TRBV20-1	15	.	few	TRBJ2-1	CSARDARGDYNEQFF	TGCAGTGCTAGAGATGCCAGGGGGGACTACAATGAGCAGTTCTTC
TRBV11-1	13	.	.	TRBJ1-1	CAPTGMRSTEAFF	TGTGCCCCCACAGGGATGCGAAGCACTGAAGCTTTCTTT
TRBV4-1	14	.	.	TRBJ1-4	CASSQHGETVELFF	TGCGCCAGCAGCCAGCACGGAGAAACGGTAGAACTGTTTTTT